This TCR beta chain was recorded in a study of beta chain features in type 1 diabetes. The CDR3 totals 13 residues. Germline CDR1 reads GTSNPN; CDR2 reads SVGIG (reference sequence). Trimming shortened V by 2 bases and J by 5 bases, and 10 bases separated the two germline ends. TCRB transcripts that were expressed got sequenced, as all of the isolated RNA had been reverse transcribed. TCRdb keeps only in-frame clones here, not all; method: immunoSEQ multiplex PCR. The sample consists of 310,000 or so clones, 11% of them appearing once. This sequence was found in a woman younger than 45 in good health. V and J are TRBV30 and TRBJ1-5; D is ambiguous. Sequenced material: naive CD4+ T cells from blood. For the CDR3, the DNA is TGTGCCTGGAGTATCTCATTAGATCAGCCCCAGCATTTT. It is translated as CAWSISLDQPQHF.